Below are 32 T cell receptor beta chains sequenced from a single sample in a study of blood T cell repertoires in COVID-19. Using immunoSEQ multiplex PCR, the repertoire was profiled, and TCRdb retains in-frame clones only, with some absent. The sample shows under 200,000 clones, around 86% of them seen only once. The specimen sequenced was peripheral blood. These TCRs come from a woman older than 75 with COVID-19, enrolled during active disease.

The chain joins TRBV4-3 to TRBJ1-2; D is possibly TRBD1 (5 bases). This CDR3 contains 15 residues. Trimming took off 0 bases at V and 3 bases at J, with 11 bases between the two ends. Germline CDR1 LGHNA, CDR2 YSLEER. Here the CDR3 DNA reads TGCGCCAGCAGCCAAGATTCGGGGACTTACTATGGCTACACCTTC. Translation gives CASSQDSGTYYGYTF.

V usage is TRBV12-5 and J usage is TRBJ1-2; D uncertain. With 2 bases removed from V and 8 bases from J, the gap between germline ends came to 12 bases. This CDR3 spans 13 amino acids. Germline V lookup: CDR1 LGHNT, CDR2 FRNRAP. CDR3 in amino acids: CASGLRGESGYTF. DNA of the CDR3: TGTGCTAGTGGTTTGCGGGGAGAGAGCGGCTACACCTTC.

The table lists this clone with a few counts. V gene TRBV2 combines with J gene TRBJ2-7; D is undetermined. Germline V gives CDR1 SNHLY, CDR2 FYNNEI. V lost 7 bases and J lost 7, with 11 bases in between. The length of the CDR3 is 11 residues. The CDR3 sequence: CASTGAREQYF. For the CDR3, the DNA is TGTGCCAGCACCGGAGCGCGAGAGCAGTACTTC.

This chain joins TRBV28 and TRBJ2-7; D uncertain. The CDR3 consists of 12 residues. Trimming removed 6 bases from V and 2 bases from J, with 8 bases in between. Germline CDR1 reads MDHEN; CDR2 reads SYDVKM. In nucleotides, the CDR3 is TGTGCCAGCAGCCCTGCGGCCTACGAGCAGTACTTC. This codes for CASSPAAYEQYF.

The sample holds one count of this clone. The chain carries TRBV4-1 and TRBJ1-1; D call uncertain. Trimming pared 5 bases from V and 4 bases from J, leaving 11 bases between. The CDR3 extends over 13 amino acids. Per the germline V gene, CDR1 is MGHRA and CDR2 is YSYEKL. CDR3 in DNA: TGCGCCAGCAGCTCAGTTGAGGGCACTGAAGCTTTCTTT. This encodes CASSSVEGTEAFF.

V gene TRBV19 combines with J gene TRBJ1-4; 7 positions match TRBD1. The CDR3 consists of 14 residues. Germline CDR1 reads LNHDA; CDR2 reads SQIVND (reference sequence). V lost 7 bases, J lost 3 bases, and 5 bases stayed unmatched. In nucleotides, the CDR3 is TGTGCCAGTACCGCACAGGGGCCTAATGAAAAACTGTTTTTT. Its translation is CASTAQGPNEKLFF.

The chain combines TRBV11-2 with TRBJ2-2; 7 bases are shared with TRBD2. CDR1 is SGHAT and CDR2 is FQNNGV in the germline V gene. V lost 4 bases to trimming and J lost 5 bases; unmatched junction nucleotides: 16. The length of the CDR3 is 18 residues. CDR3 DNA sequence: TGTGCCAGCAGCTCTGTTAGTTGGGGAGGGCCTGGTACCGGGGAGCTGTTTTTT. Translation: CASSSVSWGGPGTGELFF.

This chain links TRBV9 with TRBJ2-7; tentatively, D is TRBD1 (6 bases). The V end lost 3 bases, the J end lost 7 bases, and 17 bases lay between the germline ends. There are 14 residues in the CDR3. CDR1 SGDLS and CDR2 YYNGEE come from the germline V gene. As DNA, the CDR3 is TGTGCCAGCAGCGCTGGACAGTCGGGGAGAGAGCAGTACTTC. Its protein is CASSAGQSGREQYF.

The V gene is TRBV9, the J gene TRBJ1-6, with D possibly matching TRBD1 (6 bases). CDR1 and CDR2 from the germline V gene are SGDLS and YYNGEE. V was shortened by 3 bases and J by 7 bases, with 11 bases between the two germline ends. The CDR3 contains 14 residues. CDR3 loop: CASSGAGVNSPLHF. The DNA for the CDR3 is TGTGCCAGCAGCGGCGCAGGGGTGAATTCACCCCTCCACTTT.

This clone was counted only a few times. This rearrangement joins TRBV11-2 to TRBJ2-7; 7 bases align to TRBD2. V trimming: 6 bases; J trimming: 3 bases; junction bases outside the gene matches: 17. The CDR3 covers 17 residues. The germline V gene has CDR1 SGHAT and CDR2 FQNNGV. CDR3 coding DNA: TGTGCCAGCAGACAGTGGGGGGGGTCCCCCGTTGACTACGAGCAGTACTTC. Translating it yields CASRQWGGSPVDYEQYF.

The chain joins TRBV11-2 to TRBJ1-1; the D gene is possibly TRBD1 (5 bases). CDR1 and CDR2 from the germline V gene are SGHAT and FQNNGV. The CDR3 has 14 amino acids. V shed 4 bases and J shed 11 bases, with 20 bases lying between them. For the CDR3, the DNA is TGTGCCAGCAGCTCCCCCGGGGGTTACCTTCAGGCTTTCTTT. Its translation is CASSSPGGYLQAFF.

The chain uses TRBV28 and TRBJ1-5, with D perhaps TRBD1 (5 bases). Germline V lookup: CDR1 MDHEN, CDR2 SYDVKM. With 2 bases removed from V and 6 bases from J, the gap between germline ends came to 11 bases. The CDR3 has 14 amino acids. CDR3 protein: CASSLGAQGQPQHF. CDR3 DNA sequence: TGTGCCAGCAGTTTAGGAGCGCAGGGTCAGCCCCAGCATTTT.

The V gene is TRBV5-6, the J gene TRBJ1-4; TRBD1 matches 7 bases. The CDR3 is 13 residues long. Germline CDR1 SGHDT, CDR2 YYEEEE. Trimming at V came to 7 bases and at J to 4 bases, leaving 4 bases not matched to a gene. Here the CDR3 DNA reads TGTGCCAGCGGGGACAGCGGTAATGAAAAACTGTTTTTT. It specifies CASGDSGNEKLFF. Full variable domain (rest looked up from reference TRBV5-6 and TRBJ1-4): DAGVTQSPTHLIKTRGQQVTLRCSPKSGHDTVSWYQQALGQGPQFIFQYYEEEERQRGNFPDRFSGHQFPNYSSELNVNALLLGDSALYLCASGDSGNEKLFFGSGTQLSVL.

J is TRBJ2-5 and V is TRBV5-1; 7 bases match TRBD1. Trimming cost V 4 bases and J 2 bases; bases outside gene matches: 8. Germline V gene sequence: CDR1 SGHRS, CDR2 YFSETQ. This CDR3 contains 15 residues. The CDR3 DNA is TGCGCCAGCAGCCCTGTCCAGGGGGATCAAGAGACCCAGTACTTC. Translating it yields CASSPVQGDQETQYF.

A note on this clone: This same CDR3 is encoded by further DNA sequences in the sample. V is TRBV5-1 and J is TRBJ2-3; TRBD2 matches 10 bases. Germline CDR1 SGHRS, CDR2 YFSETQ. The CDR3 length is 15 residues. Trimming removed 0 bases from V and 4 bases from J; junction bases left unmatched: 2. This CDR3 reads CASSLGTSGSDTQYF. CDR3 bases: TGCGCCAGCAGCTTGGGGACTAGCGGATCAGATACGCAGTATTTT. Full variable domain (outside the CDR3, taken from reference TRBV5-1 and TRBJ2-3): KAGVTQTPRYLIKTRGQQVTLSCSPISGHRSVSWYQQTPGQGLQFLFEYFSETQRNKGNFPGRFSGRQFSNSRSEMNVSTLELGDSALYLCASSLGTSGSDTQYFGPGTRLTVL.

The chain employs TRBV10-2 and TRBJ2-1, with D maybe TRBD1 (6 bases). The CDR3 consists of 15 residues. Trimming removed 5 bases at V and 4 bases at J, with 15 bases between. Germline V gene data show CDR1 as WSHSY and CDR2 as SAAADI. The CDR3 nucleotides are TGCGCCAGCAGTATCGGGACACCCCTTTACAATGAGCAGTTCTTC. It translates to CASSIGTPLYNEQFF.

V usage is TRBV28 and J usage is TRBJ2-1; tentative D call: TRBD2 (5 bases). The ends were cut back, 4 bases at V and 0 bases at J, with 19 bases in the middle. CDR1 is MDHEN, CDR2 SYDVKM, per germline. The CDR3 extends over 18 amino acids. The CDR3 DNA reads TGTGCCAGCAGTTCCCCCCGCGGGCGGGCCAACTCCTACAATGAGCAGTTCTTC. Translated: CASSSPRGRANSYNEQFF.

The rearrangement links TRBV19 to TRBJ1-1; 7 bases are shared with TRBD1. The V gene's germline CDR1 is LNHDA and CDR2 SQIVND (reference sequence). The CDR3 consists of 18 residues. Trimming removed 3 bases from V and 1 base from J; junction bases left unmatched: 14. The CDR3 region has the DNA TGTGCCAGTAGTATTCTCAGGGGGGCACGACAGGGGAACACTGAAGCTTTCTTT. Protein: CASSILRGARQGNTEAFF.

V is TRBV18 and J is TRBJ2-1; D might be TRBD1 (5 bases). V lost 2 bases and J 4 bases, leaving 15 bases between the germline ends. The CDR3 length is 16 residues. Germline V gene lookup returns CDR1 KGHSH and CDR2 LQKENI. The CDR3 here is CASSPRVAGSYNEQFF. CDR3 coding DNA: TGTGCCAGCTCACCAAGAGTGGCAGGGTCATACAATGAGCAGTTCTTC.

The V gene is TRBV5-1, the J gene TRBJ2-5; 9 bases map to TRBD1. The trim removed 5 bases at V and 5 bases at J, leaving 7 bases unmatched. This CDR3 comprises 14 residues. CDR1 is SGHRS and CDR2 is YFSETQ in the germline V gene. The CDR3, as DNA: TGCGCCAGCAGATCGACAGGGGGTCAGGAGACCCAGTACTTC. Protein sequence: CASRSTGGQETQYF. The full variable domain, its missing parts supplied by reference TRBV5-1 and TRBJ2-5, is KAGVTQTPRYLIKTRGQQVTLSCSPISGHRSVSWYQQTPGQGLQFLFEYFSETQRNKGNFPGRFSGRQFSNSRSEMNVSTLELGDSALYLCASRSTGGQETQYFGPGTRLLVL.

The CDR3 DNA reads as TGTGCCGCGGACAATGGATATGGCTACACCTTC. It is translated as CAADNGYGYTF. The chain couples TRBV24-1 to TRBJ1-2, with D possibly TRBD1 on 5 matching bases. The V end was cut by 12 bases, the J end by 5 bases, with 12 bases between. CDR1 is KGHDR and CDR2 is SFDVKD in the germline V gene. The CDR3 sequence is 11 residues long.

The chain is built from TRBV3-1 (or the pseudogene TRBV3-2) and TRBJ2-3, with D maybe TRBD1 (6 bases). This CDR3 is 16 amino acids long. Germline loops: CDR1 LGHDT, CDR2 YNNKEL (reference sequence). The V end lost 1 base, the J end lost 3 bases, and 14 bases lay between the germline ends. The CDR3 spells CASSQVGGAGTDTQYF. CDR3 in DNA: TGTGCCAGCAGCCAAGTAGGGGGAGCAGGGACAGATACGCAGTATTTT.

The chain links TRBV6-5 to TRBJ2-2, with D perhaps TRBD1 (6 bases). The germline V gene encodes CDR1 MNHEY and CDR2 SVGAGI. The CDR3 runs to 13 residues. The germline V and J ends were trimmed by 6 bases and 6 bases, with 11 bases remaining between them. The CDR3 coding sequence is TGTGCCAGCAGGACAGGTACCTCCGGGGAGCTGTTTTTT. Its protein is CASRTGTSGELFF.

V gene TRBV5-4 combines with J gene TRBJ2-1, with 7 bases aligning to TRBD1. The CDR3 is 17 residues long. Trimming removed 4 bases from V and 12 bases from J; junction bases left unmatched: 22. CDR1 SGHNT and CDR2 YYREEE come from the germline V gene (reference sequence). The CDR3: CASSPGTELGFSMVQFF. The CDR3 nucleotides are TGTGCCAGCAGCCCTGGGACAGAATTAGGATTCTCAATGGTGCAGTTCTTC.

With respect to this clone: This specimen includes other DNA sequences encoding the same CDR3. V is TRBV6-2 or TRBV6-3 and J is TRBJ1-5, with D maybe TRBD1 (5 bases). The CDR3 extends over 14 amino acids. The germline V gene encodes CDR1 MNHEY and CDR2 SVGEGT. Between the trimmed V and J ends, which lost 2 bases and 2 bases, there was a span of 7 bases. CDR3 in amino acids: CASSYGGGNQPQHF. In nucleotides, the CDR3 is TGTGCCAGCAGTTACGGGGGGGGCAATCAGCCCCAGCATTTT.

CDR3 sequence reads: CASSDADRGRNGYTF. The DNA of the CDR3 is TGCGCCAGCAGCGACGCGGACAGGGGGCGAAATGGCTACACCTTC. The chain employs TRBV5-1 and TRBJ1-2; 11 bases align to TRBD1. This CDR3 region has 15 residues. Unmatched junction bases numbered 8, after V lost 4 bases and J lost 6 bases. Germline V gene data show CDR1 as SGHRS and CDR2 as YFSETQ.

The CDR3 loop is CASSGTVREKLFF. The DNA for the CDR3 is TGTGCCAGCTCCGGGACAGTCCGCGAAAAACTGTTTTTT. V gene TRBV2 combines with J gene TRBJ1-4, with 7 bases lining up with TRBD1. After removal of 8 bases from V and 8 bases from J, the junction contained 8 bases not matched to a gene. This CDR3 has 13 amino acids. Germline lookup yields CDR1 SNHLY and CDR2 FYNNEI.

This clone has a single count. The chain combines TRBV5-4 with TRBJ1-1; 10 bases are a match to TRBD1. The V and J ends lost 4 bases and 3 bases, in that order; junction bases with no gene match: 6. CDR3 length: 15 residues. Germline CDR1 SGHNT, CDR2 YYREEE (reference sequence). The CDR3 is CASSLPGTGDTEAFF. The CDR3 DNA follows: TGTGCCAGCAGCCTACCGGGGACAGGGGACACTGAAGCTTTCTTT. Using reference TRBV5-4 and TRBJ1-1 for the parts outside the CDR3, the full variable domain is ETGVTQSPTHLIKTRGQQVTLRCSSQSGHNTVSWYQQALGQGPQFIFQYYREEENGRGNFPPRFSGLQFPNYSSELNVNALELDDSALYLCASSLPGTGDTEAFFGQGTRLTVV.

The rearrangement uses TRBV9 and TRBJ1-6, with D uncertain. Per the germline V gene, CDR1 is SGDLS and CDR2 is YYNGEE. Trimming left V 3 bases short and J 7 bases short, with 14 bases between. This CDR3 spans 15 amino acids. CDR3 coding DNA: TGTGCCAGCAGCGAGAGATCGGGTCAGAATTCACCCCTCCACTTT. Its protein product is CASSERSGQNSPLHF.

This sequence joins TRBV7-2 and TRBJ1-5; 7 nucleotides align to TRBD1. CDR1 is SGHTA and CDR2 is FQGNSA in the germline V gene. The CDR3 is 14 amino acids. The V and J ends lost 5 bases and 4 bases, in that order; junction bases with no gene match: 5. CDR3 loop: CASSVTGPNQPQHF. CDR3 DNA sequence: TGTGCCAGCAGCGTGACAGGGCCAAATCAGCCCCAGCATTTT.

This clone was observed a handful of times. This rearrangement joins TRBV6-5 to TRBJ2-5; D gene ambiguous. The CDR3 contains 14 residues. The germline V and J ends were trimmed by 5 bases and 4 bases, with 14 bases remaining between them. Looked up from germline, CDR1 is MNHEY and CDR2 is SVGAGI. The CDR3 region is CASSRFFPGETQYF. DNA of the CDR3: TGTGCCAGCAGTCGGTTCTTTCCAGGAGAGACCCAGTACTTC.

V and J are TRBV2 and TRBJ1-3, with TRBD1 matching over 7 bases. The germline V gene has CDR1 SNHLY and CDR2 FYNNEI. This CDR3 comprises 16 residues. V shed 7 bases, J shed 0 bases, and the junction held 9 bases outside the gene matches. In DNA form, the CDR3 reads TGTGCCAGCAACCGAGGACAGGCCGGCTCTGGAAACACCATATATTTT. It is translated as CASNRGQAGSGNTIYF.